Each of the 25 T cell receptor beta chains below was sequenced from the same sample in a study of T cell changes during pregnancy in multiple sclerosis. The repertoire was sequenced with immunoSEQ multiplex PCR; TCRdb's copy has only in-frame clones and lacks some. The sample yields some 60,000 clones, 93% seen once. The source was peripheral blood, collected after pregnancy. Receptors were obtained from a female donor with multiple sclerosis, enrolled in a pregnancy study.

This rearrangement joins TRBV5-1 to TRBJ2-5, with 8 nucleotides matching TRBD2. CDR3 size: 14 residues. V was clipped by 0 bases and J by 4 bases; unmatched bases: 2. The germline gives CDR1 SGHRS, CDR2 YFSETQ. The chain's CDR3 is CASSLGLASETQYF. The CDR3 DNA follows: TGCGCCAGCAGCTTGGGACTAGCGTCAGAGACCCAGTACTTC.

This chain connects TRBV5-6 to TRBJ2-3; 7 nucleotides match TRBD2. Germline CDR1 is SGHDT and CDR2 is YYEEEE. CDR3 length: 14 amino acids. Trimming cost V 2 bases and J 5 bases; bases outside gene matches: 5. The CDR3 nucleotides read TGTGCCAGCAGCTTAAGCGGGAATATAGATACGCAGTATTTT. It specifies CASSLSGNIDTQYF.

The chain employs TRBV21-1 and TRBJ2-1; the table names TRBD2, a call not compared with the DNA. TRBV21-1 is classified as a pseudogene. The CDR3 is 15 amino acids. CDR3 coding DNA: TGTGCCAGCAGCACTGCCGGGACTAGCTCTAATGAGCAGTTCTTC. The encoded protein is CASSTAGTSSNEQFF.

The chain combines TRBV7-2 with TRBJ1-1, with 7 nucleotides matching TRBD1. Per the germline V gene, CDR1 is SGHTA and CDR2 is FQGNSA. The CDR3 extends over 15 amino acids. Losses at the gene ends were 7 bases for V and 0 bases for J; bases not matched to a gene: 8. This CDR3 reads CASNDRAIMNTEAFF. The CDR3 DNA reads as TGTGCCAGCAACGACAGGGCCATTATGAACACTGAAGCTTTCTTT. Full variable domain (outside the CDR3, taken from reference TRBV7-2 and TRBJ1-1): GAGVSQSPSNKVTEKGKDVELRCDPISGHTALYWYRQSLGQGLEFLIYFQGNSAPDKSGLPSDRFSAERTGGSVSTLTIQRTQQEDSAVYLCASNDRAIMNTEAFFGQGTRLTVV.

J is TRBJ2-7 and V is TRBV6-6, with TRBD1 as a possible D gene (5 bases). This CDR3 is built from 15 residues. Trimming removed 0 bases from V and 6 bases from J, with 15 bases in between. The germline gives CDR1 MNHNY, CDR2 SVGAGI (reference sequence). The CDR3 loop is CASSYSQGSFSEQYF. The CDR3 region has the DNA TGTGCCAGCAGTTACTCGCAGGGATCGTTCTCCGAGCAGTACTTC.

This chain uses TRBV11-2 with TRBJ2-7, with 11 bases that match TRBD2. The CDR3 sequence is 16 residues long. Germline V lookup: CDR1 SGHAT, CDR2 FQNNGV. Trimming cost V 3 bases and J 6 bases; bases outside gene matches: 10. The CDR3 region is CASSFQATSGSSEQYF. The CDR3, as DNA: TGTGCCAGCAGCTTCCAAGCCACTAGCGGGAGTTCCGAGCAGTACTTC.

This clone appeared once. The chain recombines TRBV28 with TRBJ1-2; D unresolved. The germline CDR1 and CDR2 sequences are MDHEN and SYDVKM. V gave up 6 bases and J gave up 0 bases, with 14 bases separating them. The CDR3 extends over 15 amino acids. This chain's CDR3 is CASRKAGRANYGYTF. Here the CDR3 DNA reads TGTGCCAGCAGAAAGGCCGGGAGAGCTAACTATGGCTACACCTTC.

The chain employs TRBV6-5 and TRBJ2-7; D may be TRBD1 (6 bases). V lost 4 bases and J lost 4, with 14 bases in between. Germline V gives CDR1 MNHEY, CDR2 SVGAGI. CDR3 length equals 14 residues. The CDR3 bases are TGTGCCAGCAGTTCCTCCCTAGGACAGTACGAGCAGTACTTC. As protein: CASSSSLGQYEQYF.

The V gene is TRBV30, the J gene TRBJ2-3; no definite D call. Germline values: CDR1 GTSNPN, CDR2 SVGIG (reference sequence). The CDR3 spans 11 residues. Trimming removed 5 bases at V and 4 bases at J, with 7 bases between. In DNA form, the CDR3 reads TGTGCCTGGCACCGGGCAGATACGCAGTATTTT. This codes for CAWHRADTQYF.

This chain links TRBV27 with TRBJ2-1; 13 bases map to TRBD2. After removal of 6 bases from V and 2 bases from J, the junction contained 7 bases not matched to a gene. This CDR3 is 17 amino acids long. The germline V gene has CDR1 MNHEY and CDR2 SMNVEV (reference sequence). The CDR3 is CASSPGLAGVTYNEQFF. The CDR3 bases are TGTGCCAGCAGCCCTGGACTAGCGGGAGTGACCTACAATGAGCAGTTCTTC.

The chain employs TRBV28 and TRBJ2-1; maybe TRBD2 (5 bases). Germline V lookup: CDR1 MDHEN, CDR2 SYDVKM. Trimming shortened V by 8 bases and J by 10 bases, and 12 bases separated the two germline ends. The CDR3 contains 11 residues. The CDR3 loop is CASLRDYEQFF. Written as DNA, the CDR3 is TGTGCCAGCTTGCGTGACTACGAGCAGTTCTTC.

The gene calls are TRBV19 and TRBJ2-7; 7 bases map to TRBD1. This CDR3 region has 16 residues. Trimming at V came to 5 bases and at J to 3 bases, leaving 13 bases not matched to a gene. Germline V lookup: CDR1 LNHDA, CDR2 SQIVND (reference sequence). The DNA of the CDR3 is TGTGCCAGTAGTCACTCCGGGACAGCGATGGGCTACGAGCAGTACTTC. This codes for CASSHSGTAMGYEQYF. The full variable domain, in which reference TRBV19 and TRBJ2-7 provide the parts outside the CDR3, is DGGITQSPKYLFRKEGQNVTLSCEQNLNHDAMYWYRQDPGQGLRLIYYSQIVNDFQKGDIAEGYSVSREKKESFPLTVTSAQKNPTAFYLCASSHSGTAMGYEQYFGPGTRLTVT.

The gene calls are TRBV6-5 and TRBJ1-2; TRBD1 agrees at 12 bases. The CDR3 has 13 residues. Germline trimming cut 2 bases from V and 8 bases from J; bases unmatched to any gene: 0. Germline V gene lookup returns CDR1 MNHEY and CDR2 SVGAGI. The CDR3 loop reads CASSYGTGGGYTF. Here the CDR3 DNA reads TGTGCCAGCAGTTACGGGACAGGGGGCGGCTACACCTTC.

The chain recombines TRBV28 with TRBJ1-2; no reliable D call. V was shortened by 5 bases and J by 6 bases, with 19 bases between the two germline ends. Germline V CDR1 and CDR2: MDHEN, SYDVKM. This CDR3 comprises 15 residues. CDR3 sequence (DNA): TGTGCCAGCAGTAAACCCCTGGGAGGGTCAGATGGCTACACCTTC. Its protein product is CASSKPLGGSDGYTF.

The gene calls are TRBV28 and TRBJ2-1, with 9 bases identical to TRBD1. Germline V lookup: CDR1 MDHEN, CDR2 SYDVKM. CDR3 length: 14 residues. J gave up 2 bases and V 10 bases, and 6 bases lay outside the gene matches. The CDR3 loop reads CATSTGGPYNEQFF. The CDR3 coding sequence is TGTGCCACCTCGACAGGGGGACCCTACAATGAGCAGTTCTTC. Using reference TRBV28 and TRBJ2-1 for the parts outside the CDR3, the full variable domain is DVKVTQSSRYLVKRTGEKVFLECVQDMDHENMFWYRQDPGLGLRLIYFSYDVKMKEKGDIPEGYSVSREKKERFSLILESASTNQTSMYLCATSTGGPYNEQFFGPGTRLTVL.

The V call is TRBV5-4, the J call TRBJ2-5; D may be TRBD2 (6 bases). The V gene lost 0 bases and the J gene lost 5 bases, with 11 bases spanning the gap. Germline CDR1 SGHNT, CDR2 YYREEE (reference sequence). CDR3 size: 14 residues. This chain's CDR3 is CASSLAAGRETQYF. In nucleotides, the CDR3 is TGTGCCAGCAGCTTGGCAGCGGGTAGGGAGACCCAGTACTTC.

J is TRBJ2-5 and V is TRBV5-4, with unresolved D. The CDR3 length is 15 residues. Between the trimmed V and J ends, which lost 2 bases and 2 bases, there was a span of 13 bases. CDR1 is SGHNT, CDR2 YYREEE, per germline (reference sequence). CDR3 DNA sequence: TGTGCCAGCAGCTTTCAAAAGAAACTTCAAGAGACCCAGTACTTC. This codes for CASSFQKKLQETQYF.

The chain carries TRBV7-9 and TRBJ1-6; no reliable D call. Per germline, CDR1 SEHNR and CDR2 FQNEAQ (reference sequence). This CDR3 contains 16 residues. V was cut by 3 bases and J by 6 bases, with 15 bases left in between. This CDR3 is CASSLVLGGSNSPLHF. The CDR3 DNA follows: TGTGCCAGCAGCTTGGTATTGGGAGGTAGTAATTCACCCCTCCACTTT.

This chain connects TRBV5-1 to TRBJ1-1; D perhaps matches TRBD1 (6 bases). With 0 bases removed from V and 1 base from J, the gap between germline ends came to 10 bases. The CDR3 contains 15 residues. Looked up from germline, CDR1 is SGHRS and CDR2 is YFSETQ. As DNA, the CDR3 is TGCGCCAGCAGCTTGGTCGTACAGGGGAACACTGAAGCTTTCTTT. It codes for CASSLVVQGNTEAFF.

J is TRBJ1-1 and V is TRBV9, with D possibly being TRBD1 (6 bases). Trimming removed 2 bases from V and 5 bases from J, with 10 bases in between. Per germline, CDR1 SGDLS and CDR2 YYNGEE. The CDR3 runs to 13 residues. The CDR3, as DNA: TGTGCCAGCAGCGTGTCCGGGACAACTGAAGCTTTCTTT. It codes for CASSVSGTTEAFF. Full variable domain (rest looked up from reference TRBV9 and TRBJ1-1): DSGVTQTPKHLITATGQRVTLRCSPRSGDLSVYWYQQSLDQGLQFLIQYYNGEERAKGNILERFSAQQFPDLHSELNLSSLELGDSALYFCASSVSGTTEAFFGQGTRLTVV.

This clone showed up just a few times. The sample holds other DNA sequences that translate to the same CDR3. The V and J genes are TRBV28 and TRBJ1-5, with 8 bases fitting TRBD1. The CDR3 runs to 13 residues. Per the germline V gene, CDR1 is MDHEN and CDR2 is SYDVKM. V trimming: 6 bases; J trimming: 4 bases; junction bases outside the gene matches: 2. The CDR3 region is CASSDRGNQPQHF. Written as DNA, the CDR3 is TGTGCCAGCAGCGACAGGGGTAATCAGCCCCAGCATTTT.

The rearrangement joins TRBV18 to TRBJ2-1; 11 positions match TRBD2. Per germline, CDR1 KGHSH and CDR2 LQKENI. CDR3 size: 16 residues. V gave up 5 bases and J gave up 9 bases; unmatched junction bases: 12. CDR3 sequence reads: CASSTIIAGGSGEQFF. CDR3 sequence (DNA): TGTGCCAGCTCAACAATTATAGCGGGAGGGAGTGGTGAGCAGTTCTTC.

The chain is built from TRBV2 and TRBJ1-2; perhaps TRBD1 as D (5 bases). V was clipped by 0 bases and J by 0 bases, with 11 bases between them. Germline values: CDR1 SNHLY, CDR2 FYNNEI. The CDR3 is 16 amino acids. CDR3: CASSEAFQGTNYGYTF. DNA of the CDR3: TGTGCCAGCAGTGAAGCGTTCCAGGGTACTAACTATGGCTACACCTTC.

V usage is TRBV13 and J usage is TRBJ2-1; 7 bases map to TRBD2. The germline V gene encodes CDR1 PRHDT and CDR2 FYEKMQ (reference sequence). The CDR3 is 16 amino acids. V lost 2 bases to trimming and J lost 0 bases; unmatched junction nucleotides: 4. CDR3 loop: CASSLRLADSYNEQFF. The CDR3 nucleotides read TGTGCCAGCAGCTTACGGCTAGCGGACTCCTACAATGAGCAGTTCTTC. Looking up the rest from reference TRBV13 and TRBJ2-1 gives the full variable domain: AAGVIQSPRHLIKEKRETATLKCYPIPRHDTVYWYQQGPGQDPQFLISFYEKMQSDKGSIPDRFSAQQFSDYHSELNMSSLELGDSALYFCASSLRLADSYNEQFFGPGTRLTVL.

In nucleotides, the CDR3 is TGCAGCGTTCTTGACGGATCCGGGACAAGACCCTACGAGCAGTACTTC. Translating gives CSVLDGSGTRPYEQYF. V is TRBV29-1 and J is TRBJ2-7; a possible D gene is TRBD1 (6 bases). The CDR3 contains 16 residues. Between the trimmed V and J ends, which lost 5 bases and 2 bases, there was a span of 22 bases. Germline V gives CDR1 SQVTM, CDR2 ANQGSEA.